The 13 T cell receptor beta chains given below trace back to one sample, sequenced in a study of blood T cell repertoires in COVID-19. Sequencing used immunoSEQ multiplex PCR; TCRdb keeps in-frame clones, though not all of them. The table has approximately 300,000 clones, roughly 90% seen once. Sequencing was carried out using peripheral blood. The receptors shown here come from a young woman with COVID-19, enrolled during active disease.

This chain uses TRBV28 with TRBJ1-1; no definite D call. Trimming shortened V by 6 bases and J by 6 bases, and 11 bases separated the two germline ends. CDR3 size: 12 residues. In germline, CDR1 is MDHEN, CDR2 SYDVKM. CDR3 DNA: TGTGCCAGCAGCACTCTGCGGTCTGAAGCTTTCTTT. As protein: CASSTLRSEAFF.

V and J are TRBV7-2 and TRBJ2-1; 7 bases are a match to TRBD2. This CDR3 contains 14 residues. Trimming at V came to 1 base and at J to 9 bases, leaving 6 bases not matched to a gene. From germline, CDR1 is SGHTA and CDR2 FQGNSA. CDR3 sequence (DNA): TGTGCCAGCAGCTTAGGCCCAGGGAGGGCTGAGCAGTTCTTC. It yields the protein CASSLGPGRAEQFF. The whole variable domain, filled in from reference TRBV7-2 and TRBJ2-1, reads GAGVSQSPSNKVTEKGKDVELRCDPISGHTALYWYRQSLGQGLEFLIYFQGNSAPDKSGLPSDRFSAERTGGSVSTLTIQRTQQEDSAVYLCASSLGPGRAEQFFGPGTRLTVL.

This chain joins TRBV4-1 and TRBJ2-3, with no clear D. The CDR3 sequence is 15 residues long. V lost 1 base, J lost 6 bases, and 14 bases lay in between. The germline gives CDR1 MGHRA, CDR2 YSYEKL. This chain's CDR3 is CASSQGPTLLDTQYF. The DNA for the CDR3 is TGCGCCAGCAGCCAAGGTCCGACTCTCTTGGATACGCAGTATTTT.

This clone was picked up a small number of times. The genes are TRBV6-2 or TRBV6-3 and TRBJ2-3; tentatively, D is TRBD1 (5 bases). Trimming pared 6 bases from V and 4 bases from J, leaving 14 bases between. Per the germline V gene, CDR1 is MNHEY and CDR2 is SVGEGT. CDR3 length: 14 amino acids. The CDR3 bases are TGTGCCAGCAGCCTACCCAGGGAACCAGATACGCAGTATTTT. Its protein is CASSLPREPDTQYF.

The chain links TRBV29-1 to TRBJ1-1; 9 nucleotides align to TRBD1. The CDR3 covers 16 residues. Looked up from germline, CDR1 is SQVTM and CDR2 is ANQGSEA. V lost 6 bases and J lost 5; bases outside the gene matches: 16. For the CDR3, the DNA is TGCAGCGTCGTAGTCCCGGGACAGGGATCGGGAACTGAAGCTTTCTTT. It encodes CSVVVPGQGSGTEAFF. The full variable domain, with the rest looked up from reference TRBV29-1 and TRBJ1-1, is SAVISQKPSRDICQRGTSLTIQCQVDSQVTMMFWYRQQPGQSLTLIATANQGSEATYESGFVIDKFPISRPNLTFSTLTVSNMSPEDSSIYLCSVVVPGQGSGTEAFFGQGTRLTVV.

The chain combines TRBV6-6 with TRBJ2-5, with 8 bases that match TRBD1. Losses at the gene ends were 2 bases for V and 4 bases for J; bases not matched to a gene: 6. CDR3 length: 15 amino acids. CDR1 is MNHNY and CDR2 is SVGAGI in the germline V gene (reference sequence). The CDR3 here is CASSYGQGGVETQYF. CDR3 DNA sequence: TGTGCCAGCAGTTACGGACAGGGCGGGGTAGAGACCCAGTACTTC.

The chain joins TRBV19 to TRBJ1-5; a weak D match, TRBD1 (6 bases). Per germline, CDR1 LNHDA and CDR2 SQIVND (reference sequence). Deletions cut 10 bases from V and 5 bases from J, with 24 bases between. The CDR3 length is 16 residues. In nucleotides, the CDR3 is TGTGCCAACCCAAGGGGGGGGGTAAGGAGGGATCAGCCCCAGCATTTT. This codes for CANPRGGVRRDQPQHF.

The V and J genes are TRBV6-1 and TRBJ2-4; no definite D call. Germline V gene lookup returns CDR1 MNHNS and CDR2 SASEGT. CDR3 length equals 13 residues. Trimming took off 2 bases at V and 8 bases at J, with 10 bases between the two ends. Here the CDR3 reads CASSESGFDIQYF. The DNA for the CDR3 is TGTGCCAGCAGTGAATCCGGTTTTGACATTCAGTACTTC.

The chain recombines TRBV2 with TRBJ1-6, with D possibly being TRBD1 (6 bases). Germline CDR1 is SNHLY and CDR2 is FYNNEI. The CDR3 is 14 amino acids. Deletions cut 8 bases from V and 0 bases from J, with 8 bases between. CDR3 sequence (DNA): TGTGCCAGCCAGGACAGCTCCTATAATTCACCCCTCCACTTT. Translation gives CASQDSSYNSPLHF.

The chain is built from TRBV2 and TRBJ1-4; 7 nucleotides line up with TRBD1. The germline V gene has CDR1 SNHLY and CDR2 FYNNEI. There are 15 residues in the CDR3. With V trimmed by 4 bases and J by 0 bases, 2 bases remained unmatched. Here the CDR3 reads CASSVTGTTNEKLFF. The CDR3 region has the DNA TGTGCCAGCAGTGTGACAGGGACAACTAATGAAAAACTGTTTTTT. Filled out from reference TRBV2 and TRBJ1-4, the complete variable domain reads EPEVTQTPSHQVTQMGQEVILRCVPISNHLYFYWYRQILGQKVEFLVSFYNNEISEKSEIFDDQFSVERPDGSNFTLKIRSTKLEDSAMYFCASSVTGTTNEKLFFGSGTQLSVL.

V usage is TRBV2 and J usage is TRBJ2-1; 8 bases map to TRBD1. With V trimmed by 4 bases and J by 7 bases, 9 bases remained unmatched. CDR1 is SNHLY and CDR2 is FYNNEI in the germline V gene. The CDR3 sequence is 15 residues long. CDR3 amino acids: CASSAGRGLENEQFF. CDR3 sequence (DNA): TGTGCCAGCAGTGCGGGCAGGGGGCTGGAAAATGAGCAGTTCTTC.

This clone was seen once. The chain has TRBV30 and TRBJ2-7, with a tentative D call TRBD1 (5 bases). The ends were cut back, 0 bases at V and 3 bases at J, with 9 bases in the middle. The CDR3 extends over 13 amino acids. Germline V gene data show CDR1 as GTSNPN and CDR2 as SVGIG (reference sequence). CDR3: CAWSVGQFYEQYF. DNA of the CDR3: TGTGCCTGGAGTGTGGGGCAGTTCTACGAGCAGTACTTC.

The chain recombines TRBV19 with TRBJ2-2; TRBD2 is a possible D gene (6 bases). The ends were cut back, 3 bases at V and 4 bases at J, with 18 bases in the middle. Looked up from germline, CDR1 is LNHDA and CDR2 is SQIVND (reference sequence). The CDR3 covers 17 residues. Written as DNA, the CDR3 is TGTGCCAGTAGTATCCACCCCGGGACTCGGGGCACCGGGGAGCTGTTTTTT. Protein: CASSIHPGTRGTGELFF. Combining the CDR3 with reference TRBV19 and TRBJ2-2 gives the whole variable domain DGGITQSPKYLFRKEGQNVTLSCEQNLNHDAMYWYRQDPGQGLRLIYYSQIVNDFQKGDIAEGYSVSREKKESFPLTVTSAQKNPTAFYLCASSIHPGTRGTGELFFGEGSRLTVL.